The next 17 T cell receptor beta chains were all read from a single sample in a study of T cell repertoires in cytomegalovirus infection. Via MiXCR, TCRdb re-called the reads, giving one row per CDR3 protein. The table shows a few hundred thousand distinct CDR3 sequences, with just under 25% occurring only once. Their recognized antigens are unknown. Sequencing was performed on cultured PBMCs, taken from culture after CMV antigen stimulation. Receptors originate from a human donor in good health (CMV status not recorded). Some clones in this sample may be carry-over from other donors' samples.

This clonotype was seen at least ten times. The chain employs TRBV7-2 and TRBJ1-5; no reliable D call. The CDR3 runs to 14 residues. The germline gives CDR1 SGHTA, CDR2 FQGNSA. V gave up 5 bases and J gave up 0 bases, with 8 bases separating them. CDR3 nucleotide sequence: TGTGCCAGCAGCGCCGTTGGTAGCAATCAGCCCCAGCATTTT. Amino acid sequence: CASSAVGSNQPQHF.

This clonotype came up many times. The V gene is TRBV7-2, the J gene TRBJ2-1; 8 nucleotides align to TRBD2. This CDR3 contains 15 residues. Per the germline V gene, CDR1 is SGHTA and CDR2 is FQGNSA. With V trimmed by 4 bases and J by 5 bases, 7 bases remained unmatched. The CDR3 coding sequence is TGTGCCAGCAGCTCACTAGCGGTTTCCCACAATGAGCAGTTCTTC. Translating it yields CASSSLAVSHNEQFF.

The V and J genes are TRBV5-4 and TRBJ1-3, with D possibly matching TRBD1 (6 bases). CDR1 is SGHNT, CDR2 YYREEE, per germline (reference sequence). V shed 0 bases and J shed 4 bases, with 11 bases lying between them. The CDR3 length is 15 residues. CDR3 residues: CASSLDVRGGNTIYF. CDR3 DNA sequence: TGTGCCAGCAGCTTGGATGTCAGGGGAGGAAACACCATATATTTT.

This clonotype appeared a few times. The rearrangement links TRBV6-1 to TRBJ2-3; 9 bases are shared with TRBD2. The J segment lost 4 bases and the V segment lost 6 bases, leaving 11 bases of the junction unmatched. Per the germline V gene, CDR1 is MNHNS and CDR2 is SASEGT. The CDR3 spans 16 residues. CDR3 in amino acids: CASRPLAGRGADTQYF. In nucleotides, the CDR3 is TGTGCCAGCAGACCTCTAGCGGGGAGAGGCGCAGATACGCAGTATTTT.

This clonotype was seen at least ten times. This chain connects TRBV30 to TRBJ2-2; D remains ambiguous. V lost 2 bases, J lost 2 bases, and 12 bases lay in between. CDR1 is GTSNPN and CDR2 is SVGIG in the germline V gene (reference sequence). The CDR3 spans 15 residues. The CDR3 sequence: CAWSPSWINTGELFF. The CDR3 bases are TGTGCCTGGAGTCCTTCATGGATCAACACCGGGGAGCTGTTTTTT.

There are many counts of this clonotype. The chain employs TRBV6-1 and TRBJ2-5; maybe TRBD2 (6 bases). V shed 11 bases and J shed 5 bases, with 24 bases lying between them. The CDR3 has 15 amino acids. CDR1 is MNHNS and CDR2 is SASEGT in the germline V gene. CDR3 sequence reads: CASLPSVGEDETQYF. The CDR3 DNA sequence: TGTGCCTCTCTACCCTCGGTAGGGGAGGACGAGACCCAGTACTTC.

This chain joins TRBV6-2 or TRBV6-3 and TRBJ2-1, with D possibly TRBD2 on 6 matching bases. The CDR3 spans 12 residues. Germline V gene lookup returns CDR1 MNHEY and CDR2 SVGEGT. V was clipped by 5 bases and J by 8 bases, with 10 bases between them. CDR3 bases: TGTGCCAGCAGTAATAGCGGCTATGAGCAGTTCTTC. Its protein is CASSNSGYEQFF.

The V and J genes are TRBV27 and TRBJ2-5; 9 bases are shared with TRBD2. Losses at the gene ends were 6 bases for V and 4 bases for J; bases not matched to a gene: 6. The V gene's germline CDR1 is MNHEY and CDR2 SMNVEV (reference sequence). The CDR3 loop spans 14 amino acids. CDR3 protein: CASSHSGSRETQYF. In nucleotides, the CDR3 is TGTGCCAGCAGCCATAGCGGGAGCCGAGAGACCCAGTACTTC.

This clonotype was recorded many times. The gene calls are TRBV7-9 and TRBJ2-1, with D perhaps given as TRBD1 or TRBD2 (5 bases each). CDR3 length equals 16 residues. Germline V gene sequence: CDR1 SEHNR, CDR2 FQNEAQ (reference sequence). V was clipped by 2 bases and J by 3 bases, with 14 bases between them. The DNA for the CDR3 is TGTGCCAGCAGCTTAATCTCCCGGGGCAACTACAATGAGCAGTTCTTC. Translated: CASSLISRGNYNEQFF. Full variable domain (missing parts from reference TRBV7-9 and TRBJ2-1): DTGVSQNPRHKITKRGQNVTFRCDPISEHNRLYWYRQTLGQGPEFLTYFQNEAQLEKSRLLSDRFSAERPKGSFSTLEIQRTEQGDSAMYLCASSLISRGNYNEQFFGPGTRLTVL.

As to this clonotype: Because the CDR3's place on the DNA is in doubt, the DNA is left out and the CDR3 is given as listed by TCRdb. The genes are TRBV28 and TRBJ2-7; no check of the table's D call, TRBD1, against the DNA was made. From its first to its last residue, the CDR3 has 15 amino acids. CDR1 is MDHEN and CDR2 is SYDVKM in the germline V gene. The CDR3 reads CASSTSGQGVREQYF.

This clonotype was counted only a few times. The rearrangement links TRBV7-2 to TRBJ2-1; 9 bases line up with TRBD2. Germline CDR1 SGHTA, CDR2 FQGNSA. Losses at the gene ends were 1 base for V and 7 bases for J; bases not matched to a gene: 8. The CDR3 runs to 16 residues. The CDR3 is CASSLVLLAGTNEQFF. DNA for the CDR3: TGTGCCAGCAGCTTAGTTCTCCTAGCGGGAACAAATGAGCAGTTCTTC.

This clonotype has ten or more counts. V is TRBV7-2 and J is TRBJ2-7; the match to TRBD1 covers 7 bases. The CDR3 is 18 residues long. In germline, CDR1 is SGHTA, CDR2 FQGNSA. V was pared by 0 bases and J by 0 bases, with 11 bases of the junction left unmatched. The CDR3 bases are TGTGCCAGCAGCTTAGCGGCGTTGGGACAGTTACACTCCTACGAGCAGTACGTC. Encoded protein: CASSLAALGQLHSYEQYV.

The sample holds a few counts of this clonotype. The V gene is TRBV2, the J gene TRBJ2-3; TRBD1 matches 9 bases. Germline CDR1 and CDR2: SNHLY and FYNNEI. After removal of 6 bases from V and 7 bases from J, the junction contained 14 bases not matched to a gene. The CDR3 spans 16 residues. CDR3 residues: CASRPKPGQGGNTQYF. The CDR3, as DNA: TGTGCCAGCAGACCCAAGCCGGGACAGGGAGGGAATACGCAGTATTTT.

This chain's CDR3 is CASNGLAGGHTGELFF. DNA of the CDR3: TGTGCCAGCAACGGACTAGCGGGAGGGCATACCGGGGAGCTGTTTTTT. The V call is TRBV12-3 or TRBV12-4, the J call TRBJ2-2, with 15 bases identical to TRBD2. The CDR3 runs 16 residues. V was clipped by 7 bases and J by 5 bases; unmatched bases: 5.

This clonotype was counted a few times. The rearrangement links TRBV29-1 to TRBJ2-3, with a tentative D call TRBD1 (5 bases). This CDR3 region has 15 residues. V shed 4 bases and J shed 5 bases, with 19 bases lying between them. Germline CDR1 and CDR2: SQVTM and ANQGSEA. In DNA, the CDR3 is TGCAGCGTTGGGTATGTGGACACTCCGGGAGATACGCAGTATTTT. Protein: CSVGYVDTPGDTQYF.

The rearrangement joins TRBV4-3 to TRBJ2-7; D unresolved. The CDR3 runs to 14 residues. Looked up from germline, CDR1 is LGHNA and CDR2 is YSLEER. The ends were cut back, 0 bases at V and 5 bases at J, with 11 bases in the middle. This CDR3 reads CASSQEATTHEQYF. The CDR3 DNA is TGCGCCAGCAGCCAAGAAGCGACAACCCACGAGCAGTACTTC.

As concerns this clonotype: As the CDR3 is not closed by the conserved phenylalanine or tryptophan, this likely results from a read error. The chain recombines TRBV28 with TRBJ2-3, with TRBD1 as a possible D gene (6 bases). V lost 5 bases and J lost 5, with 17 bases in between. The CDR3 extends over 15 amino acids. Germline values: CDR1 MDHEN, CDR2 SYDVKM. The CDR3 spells CASSAYGDIGDTQYI. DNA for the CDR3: TGTGCCAGCAGTGCTTATGGGGACATTGGAGATACGCAGTATATT.